This T cell receptor beta chain was captured by sequencing in a study of blood T cell repertoires in COVID-19. Study information: Material from acute and convalescent COVID-19 was sourced from the United States, Italy and Spain. T cells, B-cell-depleted T cells, or PBMCs supplied cDNA or gDNA.

This CDR3 comprises 12 residues. The germline CDR1 and CDR2 sequences are GTSNPN and SVGIG (reference sequence). V lost 5 bases to trimming and J lost 4 bases, with 11 bases between them. Methods used by the authors: Reference gene primer amplification gave estimated nucleated cell counts. Sequenced by immunoSEQ multiplex PCR; TCRdb stores in-frame clones only, minus some. V, J and clone size were drawn from that table, and D and trimming were deduced from the DNA. This sample has about 280,000 clones, with roughly 85% found just once. The clonotype originates from a woman aged 25 to 45 with active or convalescent COVID-19. The chain uses TRBV30 and TRBJ1-2, with D possibly matching TRBD1 (6 bases). Sequences were obtained from peripheral blood. The CDR3 spells CAWDRTAYGYTF. The DNA of the CDR3 is TGTGCCTGGGACAGGACAGCCTATGGCTACACCTTC.